This T cell receptor beta chain comes out of a study of CD8 T cells in ankylosing spondylitis. Study-level points and caveats: The authors reported significant enrichment of disease-linked clones in matched ankylosing spondylitis synovial fluid. For ankylosing spondylitis blood, a TCR beta motif of 7 to 9 highly homologous variants appeared characteristic.

TCRdb reprocessed the 5' RACE reads with MiXCR, giving one entry per CDR3 protein. The repertoire holds some 250,000 distinct CDR3 sequences, around 25% seen once, with approximately 0.61% in the top ten. As concerns this clonotype: Its antigen remains unknown.

Sequenced material: blood, either unsorted or a sorted T cell fraction (not recorded which). The receptor comes from a male donor with ankylosing spondylitis or in good health (not recorded which).

The CDR3 here is CSAREGASGGGEQFF. DNA of the CDR3: TGCAGTGCTAGAGAAGGGGCTAGCGGAGGGGGTGAGCAGTTCTTC. This chain joins TRBV20-1 and TRBJ2-1, with a possible D match to TRBD2 (7 bases). The CDR3 length is 15 residues. CDR1 and CDR2 (germline): DFQATT, SNEGSKA (reference sequence). Trimming took 0 bases from V and 9 from J, leaving 18 bases between them.